Reported below is one TCR beta chain. What it recognizes is unknown. Germline-derived CDR1 and CDR2 are MNHEY and SMNVEV (reference sequence). The CDR3 is made up of 14 amino acids. The V segment lost 4 bases and the J segment 8 bases; nucleotides outside the gene matches: 7. TCRdb's table, derived via immunoSEQ multiplex PCR, lists solely in-frame clones and lacks some. This table holds more than 150,000 clones, approximately 60% found once. This sample was included in a study of shared clonotypes between healthy human individuals. Study-wide results and caveats: Naive subsets generally had larger estimated richness than memory subsets.

This chain links TRBV27 with TRBJ1-4, with 7 nucleotides matching TRBD1. This receptor was taken from a man aged 25-40 years in good health. Input material: memory CD4+ T cells sorted from blood. Subset reported: CD45RA-negative fraction. In nucleotides, the CDR3 is TGTGCCAGCAGTTCACAGGGGACTGGGGAAAAACTGTTTTTT. This codes for CASSSQGTGEKLFF.